Following are 31 T cell receptor beta chains from one sample sequenced in a study of spatial heterogeneity in lung cancer. Time point specified: sample taken at primary tumor resection. Regarding the study as a whole: Counts of expanded alpha and beta TCRs within tumors tracked the tumor nonsynonymous mutation count.

For these TCRs, the target antigens are not known. TCRdb itself ran the 5' RACE reads through MiXCR, one entry per CDR3 protein. The table includes 9,500 to 13,000 distinct CDR3 sequences, approximately 8% detected once. This material consisted of lung tumor tissue, taken at surgery. The receptor set was obtained from a male donor with early-stage non-small cell lung cancer.

In this sample, this clonotype turned up a few times. The V gene is TRBV5-4, the J gene TRBJ2-5; D remains unclear. CDR3 length: 16 amino acids. CDR1 is SGHNT and CDR2 is YYREEE in the germline V gene (reference sequence). V lost 3 bases and J 2 bases, leaving 17 bases between the germline ends. CDR3 region: CASSSPAGPQQETQYF. In nucleotides, the CDR3 is TGTGCCAGCAGCTCCCCGGCAGGTCCTCAACAAGAGACCCAGTACTTC. The full variable domain, its missing parts supplied by reference TRBV5-4 and TRBJ2-5, is ETGVTQSPTHLIKTRGQQVTLRCSSQSGHNTVSWYQQALGQGPQFIFQYYREEENGRGNFPPRFSGLQFPNYSSELNVNALELDDSALYLCASSSPAGPQQETQYFGPGTRLLVL.

The chain carries TRBV11-2 and TRBJ2-5, with D possibly TRBD1 on 6 matching bases. This CDR3 region has 15 residues. V lost 5 bases, J lost 2 bases, and 15 bases lay in between. Germline CDR1 SGHAT, CDR2 FQNNGV. The CDR3 bases are TGTGCCAGCAGCCCTGGGACATTGAGGCAAGAGACCCAGTACTTC. Translated, it gives CASSPGTLRQETQYF.

This clonotype was picked up many times. This rearrangement joins TRBV5-1 to TRBJ2-7; 8 bases line up with TRBD1. CDR3 length: 13 residues. The V segment lost 4 bases and the J segment 6 bases; nucleotides outside the gene matches: 6. Germline lookup yields CDR1 SGHRS and CDR2 YFSETQ. CDR3 in DNA: TGCGCCAGCAGCCTAGGACAGGGAGGCGAGCAGTACTTC. It yields the protein CASSLGQGGEQYF.

The chain has TRBV7-8 and TRBJ2-1; possible D gene TRBD2, 5 bases. Trimming removed 3 bases from V and 8 bases from J, with 14 bases in between. Germline loops: CDR1 SGHVS, CDR2 FQNEAQ. The CDR3 sequence is 14 residues long. The CDR3 DNA sequence: TGTGCCAGCAGCTTTAGGGCTCGGCGGGATGAGCAGTTCTTC. Protein: CASSFRARRDEQFF.

This clonotype qualifies as medium-sized. The chain employs TRBV18 and TRBJ1-2; D uncertain. The germline V and J ends were trimmed by 3 bases and 0 bases, with 11 bases remaining between them. The V gene's germline CDR1 is KGHSH and CDR2 LQKENI. The CDR3 has 15 residues. The DNA for the CDR3 is TGTGCCAGCTCACCCGAGGGTCCAACTAACTATGGCTACACCTTC. It codes for CASSPEGPTNYGYTF. Based on the CDR3 plus reference TRBV18 and TRBJ1-2, the full variable domain is NAGVMQNPRHLVRRRGQEARLRCSPMKGHSHVYWYRQLPEEGLKFMVYLQKENIIDESGMPKERFSAEFPKEGPSILRIQQVVRGDSAAYFCASSPEGPTNYGYTFGSGTRLTVV.

The V and J genes are TRBV2 and TRBJ1-5, with a weak D call TRBD1 (5 bases). The germline V gene has CDR1 SNHLY and CDR2 FYNNEI. The CDR3 has 16 amino acids. The V end lost 7 bases, the J end lost 1 base, and 17 bases lay between the germline ends. CDR3: CASMEFAGLSNQPQHF. DNA for the CDR3: TGTGCCAGCATGGAATTTGCAGGGTTAAGCAATCAGCCCCAGCATTTT.

This clonotype is medium-sized within its sample. The chain recombines TRBV7-2 with TRBJ1-1; D gene ambiguous. The germline V gene encodes CDR1 SGHTA and CDR2 FQGNSA. This CDR3 has 14 residues. The germline V and J ends were trimmed by 3 bases and 3 bases, with 11 bases remaining between them. CDR3 bases: TGTGCCAGCAGCTTGGGATCGGCGGACACTGAAGCTTTCTTT. Translated, it gives CASSLGSADTEAFF.

This clonotype was observed a few times. This chain connects TRBV29-1 to TRBJ2-3; D is undetermined. CDR3 length: 14 residues. V lost 4 bases and J 2 bases, leaving 13 bases between the germline ends. Germline-derived CDR1 and CDR2 are SQVTM and ANQGSEA. CDR3 coding DNA: TGCAGCGTTGCCCGACACTCGCCCACAGATACGCAGTATTTT. Residues: CSVARHSPTDTQYF.

This clonotype was seen ten or more times. Here the CDR3 DNA reads TGTGCCAGCTCACCCGGAACAGGGACTGGAAACACCATATATTTT. Translating gives CASSPGTGTGNTIYF. The J gene is TRBJ1-3, the V gene TRBV18; D perhaps matches TRBD1 (6 bases). In germline, CDR1 is KGHSH, CDR2 LQKENI. The CDR3 has 15 residues. With 3 bases removed from V and 2 bases from J, the gap between germline ends came to 11 bases.

The chain recombines TRBV25-1 with TRBJ2-3; 14 bases align to TRBD2. The germline V gene encodes CDR1 MGHDK and CDR2 SYGVNS. The ends lost 4 bases at V and 6 bases at J; junction bases unmatched: 6. CDR3 size: 16 residues. CDR3 DNA sequence: TGTGCCAGCAGTGTAGGACTAGCGGGGGGCCTGGATACGCAGTATTTT. Protein: CASSVGLAGGLDTQYF.

This clonotype was counted many times. The chain employs TRBV7-9 and TRBJ2-5, with 10 nucleotides matching TRBD2. The CDR3 is made up of 15 amino acids. V shed 3 bases and J 4 bases; nucleotides not matched to a gene: 5. Germline CDR1 reads SEHNR; CDR2 reads FQNEAQ (reference sequence). In DNA, the CDR3 is TGTGCCAGCAGCTTGACTGGACTAGCGGTAGAGACCCAGTACTTC. Protein: CASSLTGLAVETQYF.

This clonotype was seen many times. The chain links TRBV10-3 to TRBJ2-3; 7 bases are a match to TRBD1. The CDR3 consists of 15 residues. CDR1 is ENHRY, CDR2 SYGVKD, per germline. V shed 6 bases and J 2 bases; nucleotides not matched to a gene: 8. CDR3 sequence (DNA): TGTGCCATCAGGTCTGGGGACAGCTACACAGATACGCAGTATTTT. Translating it yields CAIRSGDSYTDTQYF.

The chain links TRBV29-1 to TRBJ2-3, with D unclear. V lost 6 bases to trimming and J lost 2 bases, with 6 bases between them. The CDR3 loop spans 11 amino acids. CDR1 and CDR2 from the germline V gene are SQVTM and ANQGSEA. This chain's CDR3 is CSVKNTDTQYF. The CDR3, as DNA: TGCAGCGTCAAGAACACAGATACGCAGTATTTT.

The CDR3 protein is CSALGSGAGGPVGELFF. In DNA, the CDR3 is TGCAGTGCATTAGGGTCCGGAGCGGGAGGGCCCGTAGGGGAGCTGTTTTTT. The chain couples TRBV20-1 to TRBJ2-2; 10 positions agree with TRBD2. The CDR3 has 17 residues. Germline V gene data show CDR1 as DFQATT and CDR2 as SNEGSKA (reference sequence). V shed 6 bases, J shed 8 bases, and the junction held 18 bases outside the gene matches.

This clonotype was recorded many times. The chain combines TRBV4-2 with TRBJ2-2; D not certain. The V end was cut by 1 base, the J end by 5 bases, with 5 bases between. CDR3 length equals 13 residues. Germline assignment: CDR1 LGHNA and CDR2 YNFKEQ. The CDR3 protein is CASSQAGTGELFF. The CDR3 nucleotides are TGTGCCAGCAGCCAAGCCGGAACCGGGGAGCTGTTTTTT.

This clonotype occurred a few times. The chain has TRBV29-1 and TRBJ2-4; 7 bases map to TRBD2. Losses at the gene ends were 4 bases for V and 0 bases for J; bases not matched to a gene: 6. CDR1 is SQVTM, CDR2 ANQGSEA, per germline. The CDR3 has 15 residues. The CDR3: CSVGEGKLAKNIQYF. The CDR3 DNA reads as TGCAGCGTTGGGGAGGGGAAGTTAGCCAAAAACATTCAGTACTTC.

This clonotype appeared many times. This sequence joins TRBV7-9 and TRBJ2-5; 9 nucleotides align to TRBD2. J gave up 0 bases and V 1 base, and 0 bases lay outside the gene matches. The CDR3 length is 15 residues. Germline CDR1 is SEHNR and CDR2 is FQNEAQ (reference sequence). The CDR3 is CASSLGLADQETQYF. CDR3 nucleotides: TGTGCCAGCAGCTTAGGACTAGCGGACCAAGAGACCCAGTACTTC.

This clonotype was recorded a few times. The chain combines TRBV20-1 with TRBJ2-7, with D possibly called TRBD1 or TRBD2 (5 bases each). The CDR3 runs 13 residues. Germline assignment: CDR1 DFQATT and CDR2 SNEGSKA (reference sequence). Trimming shortened V by 1 base and J by 2 bases, and 9 bases separated the two germline ends. The CDR3: CSARGDGAYEQYF. CDR3 bases: TGCAGTGCTAGAGGGGACGGAGCCTACGAGCAGTACTTC.

J is TRBJ2-7 and V is TRBV6-5, with 7 bases that match TRBD2. Trimming at V came to 6 bases and at J to 6 bases, leaving 11 bases not matched to a gene. The germline V gene has CDR1 MNHEY and CDR2 SVGAGI. CDR3 length equals 14 residues. Here the CDR3 DNA reads TGTGCCAGCAGAACCGGGCTAGCGGCGCTCGAGCAGTACTTC. Translation gives CASRTGLAALEQYF.

This clonotype turned up a few times. The chain is built from TRBV7-9 and TRBJ2-5; D not certain. V lost 7 bases and J 5 bases, leaving 11 bases between the germline ends. The CDR3 sequence is 12 residues long. Germline V gives CDR1 SEHNR, CDR2 FQNEAQ (reference sequence). CDR3 coding DNA: TGTGCCAGCACCCGGTCCGGGGAGACCCAGTACTTC. Amino acids: CASTRSGETQYF.

This clonotype was recorded at least ten times. The rearrangement uses TRBV20-1 and TRBJ2-7; possibly TRBD2 for D (6 bases). Per germline, CDR1 DFQATT and CDR2 SNEGSKA (reference sequence). Trimming left V 5 bases short and J 2 bases short, with 16 bases between. The CDR3 is 14 residues long. The CDR3 spells CSAPLASRTYEQYF. The CDR3 DNA sequence: TGCAGTGCTCCCCTAGCGTCACGGACCTACGAGCAGTACTTC.

This clonotype appeared a few times. The chain uses TRBV15 and TRBJ1-5; D not resolved. CDR1 is LNHNV, CDR2 YYDKDF, per germline (reference sequence). V was clipped by 0 bases and J by 0 bases, with 6 bases between them. The CDR3 runs 15 residues. In nucleotides, the CDR3 is TGTGCCACCAGCAGAGATACCGGTAGCAATCAGCCCCAGCATTTT. Translated: CATSRDTGSNQPQHF.

This clonotype was found many times. The V and J genes are TRBV4-2 and TRBJ2-7; D assignment may be TRBD1 or TRBD2 (5 bases each). Trimming stripped 0 bases from V and 2 bases from J, with 20 bases between. This CDR3 region has 18 residues. The germline V gene has CDR1 LGHNA and CDR2 YNFKEQ. The CDR3 reads CASSQEAQTGTLPYEQYF. CDR3 sequence (DNA): TGTGCCAGCAGCCAAGAGGCACAAACCGGGACCCTCCCCTACGAGCAGTACTTC.

By sample share, this clonotype is medium-sized (0.01 to 0.1%). The V gene is TRBV11-1, the J gene TRBJ2-7, with TRBD2 as a possible D gene (6 bases). CDR1 and CDR2 (germline): SGHAT, FQDESV (reference sequence). V lost 5 bases, J lost 6 bases, and 14 bases lay in between. The CDR3 consists of 13 residues. The CDR3 coding sequence is TGTGCCAGCAGCGCGGGACTCCTCCTCGAGCAGTACTTC. Residues: CASSAGLLLEQYF.

At least ten counts were recorded for this clonotype. This rearrangement joins TRBV20-1 to TRBJ1-2; 7 bases are shared with TRBD1. The ends lost 1 base at V and 1 base at J; junction bases unmatched: 6. The germline V gene encodes CDR1 DFQATT and CDR2 SNEGSKA (reference sequence). The CDR3 is made up of 15 amino acids. CDR3 loop: CSARGPGGRNYGYTF. CDR3 coding DNA: TGCAGTGCTAGAGGTCCAGGGGGACGTAACTATGGCTACACCTTC.

This clonotype was counted a single time. With a much larger clone just one base away, this may be a read error. The CDR3 here is CVWSAGLGTGELFF. CDR3 bases: TGTGTCTGGAGTGCGGGGTTGGGCACCGGGGAGCTGTTTTTT. The V call is TRBV30, the J call TRBJ2-2; the D gene is possibly TRBD2 (6 bases). The CDR3 loop spans 14 amino acids. Germline CDR1 GTSNPN, CDR2 SVGIG (reference sequence).

This clonotype has a count of ten or more. J is TRBJ2-5 and V is TRBV19; 8 bases match TRBD1. Germline V gene data show CDR1 as LNHDA and CDR2 as SQIVND (reference sequence). The CDR3 sequence is 13 residues long. With V trimmed by 5 bases and J by 2 bases, 1 base remained unmatched. This chain's CDR3 is CASSWTGQETQYF. The CDR3 bases are TGTGCCAGTAGTTGGACAGGGCAAGAGACCCAGTACTTC. Full variable domain (missing parts from reference TRBV19 and TRBJ2-5): DGGITQSPKYLFRKEGQNVTLSCEQNLNHDAMYWYRQDPGQGLRLIYYSQIVNDFQKGDIAEGYSVSREKKESFPLTVTSAQKNPTAFYLCASSWTGQETQYFGPGTRLLVL.

This clonotype is judged medium-sized. The V and J genes are TRBV5-4 and TRBJ1-1, with D maybe TRBD1 (6 bases). Germline V CDR1 and CDR2: SGHNT, YYREEE (reference sequence). V was shortened by 4 bases and J by 8 bases, with 12 bases between the two germline ends. The CDR3 runs 12 residues. This chain's CDR3 is CASSPDRKEAFF. The CDR3 bases are TGTGCCAGCAGCCCCGACAGGAAGGAAGCTTTCTTT.

This clonotype has a count of ten or more. The J gene is TRBJ2-3, the V gene TRBV6-4, with D perhaps TRBD1 (5 bases). V was cut by 2 bases and J by 5 bases, with 14 bases left in between. The CDR3 sequence is 15 residues long. CDR1 MRHNA and CDR2 SNTAGT come from the germline V gene. CDR3 in amino acids: CASSDRGRREDTQYF. In DNA, the CDR3 is TGTGCCAGCAGTGACAGGGGTCGAAGGGAAGATACGCAGTATTTT.

In this sample, this clonotype turned up many times. The missing conserved phenylalanine or tryptophan at the end of this CDR3 makes a read error likely. CDR3 nucleotide sequence: TGTGCCAGCAGTGTCGGGGATGATTCACCCCTCCACCTT. Protein sequence: CASSVGDDSPLHL. The rearrangement joins TRBV6-1 to TRBJ1-6; the D is unclear. CDR1 is MNHNS and CDR2 is SASEGT in the germline V gene. This CDR3 comprises 13 residues. The V and J ends lost 4 bases and 8 bases respectively, with 9 bases between them.

This clonotype has at least ten counts. The chain employs TRBV18 and TRBJ2-7; D not certain. Germline CDR1 KGHSH, CDR2 LQKENI. The V and J ends lost 6 bases and 0 bases respectively, with 12 bases between them. There are 14 residues in the CDR3. For the CDR3, the DNA is TGTGCCAGCTCGCTAGACGGCCCCTCCTACGAGCAGTACTTC. Encoded protein: CASSLDGPSYEQYF.